The rows below give T cell receptor beta chains drawn from one sample of a study of a mutant IDH1 vaccine in newly diagnosed glioma. Sequencing was performed with immunoSEQ multiplex PCR; in TCRdb, only in-frame clones are kept and a portion is missing. The repertoire consists of about 51,000 clones, with about 80% occurring once and the leading ten covering about 1.7%. The starting material was PBMCs, obtained from a glioma patient treated with radiotherapy, temozolomide or both. The receptors derive from a woman aged 40 to 50 with glioma. Both conserved end residues are trimmed from each CDR3. The order of the fields is J gene, clone size, V gene, CDR3 protein. For some rows the clone size is stated as once, few or many, or as a class when expanded; others skip it.

>TRBJ2-7|.|TRBV7-9
ATYSGEHSYEQY
>TRBJ2-2|.|TRBV4-1
ASSQDQNTGELF
>TRBJ1-1|.|TRBV5-4
ASSLGARSSMNTEAF
>TRBJ2-1|.|TRBV5-1
ASSLEASGEQF
>TRBJ2-1|.|TRBV1
TSSRKGLAGRSSYNEQF
>TRBJ2-7|.|TRBV7-9
AIRTATYEQY
>TRBJ2-3|.|TRBV10-3
AISDQQVTDTQY
>TRBJ1-1|few|TRBV30
AWEDRANTEAF
>TRBJ2-1|.|TRBV7-9
ASSLAHRVGGEQF
>TRBJ2-7|.|TRBV4-1
ASSQDWGLQYEQY
>TRBJ1-2|.|TRBV19
ASSTQNYGYT
>TRBJ2-5|few|TRBV19
ATGALRGETQY
>TRBJ1-1|.|TRBV6-6
ASSYSKEVNTEAF
>TRBJ1-2|.|TRBV20-1
SASQGWGYT
>TRBJ2-7|.|TRBV30
AWSVLGSSQY
>TRBJ1-3|.|TRBV30
AWRDRGGNTIY
>TRBJ1-2|.|TRBV7-9
ASSFDGGLTYGYT
>TRBJ1-2|few|TRBV5-1
ASTQGGGHYGYT
>TRBJ1-4|once|TRBV9
ASSPDRGLEKLF
>TRBJ1-5|.|TRBV29-1
SVATGSNQPQH
>TRBJ1-2|.|TRBV5-1
ASSLRFGDYGYT
>TRBJ1-3|few|TRBV7-8
ASSFRGGGNTIY
>TRBJ2-5|.|TRBV6-1
ASSRGPQETQY
>TRBJ1-2|.|TRBV30
AWSDRGDYGYT
>TRBJ2-1|.|TRBV18
ASSPPSGGASFYNEQF
>TRBJ1-2|few|TRBV7-9
ASSPNLRAPPYGYT
>TRBJ1-1|few|TRBV7-9
ASSLVGGMEAF
>TRBJ1-4|.|TRBV6-5
ASSYRAATNEKLF
>TRBJ1-2|.|TRBV6-5
ASSYRDSVLRYGYT
>TRBJ2-1|.|TRBV4-1
ASSQGLAPTLEEQF
>TRBJ1-5|.|TRBV2
ASSVDSGNQPQH